This TCR beta chain originates from a study of human T cells and chemical hapten exposure. The wider study: Small differences in pooled library volume mainly drove the variation in TCR yields per sample.

Unseparated into fractions, whole blood served as the source from which total RNA was extracted. A few counts support this clonotype. The antigen is unknown. Per the germline V gene, CDR1 is MDHEN and CDR2 is SYDVKM. V dropped 5 bases and J dropped 5; count of bases not matched to a gene: 10. CDR3 length equals 16 residues. The library gave individual cDNA molecules unique molecular identifiers. In the original processing: The median was around 100,000 TCRs per sample, ranging about 20,000 to 690,600. In TCRdb, the 5' RACE reads were re-called with MiXCR into one record per CDR3 protein. TCRdb's processing, not the authors' own work, is the source of the V and J calls. The data show 75,000 or so distinct CDR3 sequences, approximately 16% seen once. Overall study results and limits: No change in TCRs above 1 in 1000 frequency was produced by DPC sensitization.

This chain links TRBV28 with TRBJ2-5, with 11 bases aligning to TRBD1. The clonotype comes from a female donor in good health. The CDR3 region has the DNA TGTGCCAGCAGTCGGACCGGGACAGGGGGGCTGGAGACCCAGTACTTC. It specifies CASSRTGTGGLETQYF.